This record concerns one T cell receptor (beta chain) sequence. Antigen: not known. The authors took one heparinised blood draw, averaging about 120 mL, from each donor. This sample is part of a study of beta chain features in type 1 diabetes. Looking at the study overall: Across the samples, 100 million to 130 million sorted cells were examined in total.

Whole-study results and caveats: In every one of the four CD4+ subsets, TCRB CDR3s were moderately but significantly shorter in Type 1 diabetes patients. It was possible that PCR favored shorter templates, equally so in patients and controls. Type 1 diabetes patients had fewer VDJ junction insertions and more deletions.

The germline V gene encodes CDR1 SGDLS and CDR2 YYNGEE. The CDR3 runs to 17 residues. After removal of 0 bases from V and 2 bases from J, the junction contained 7 bases not matched to a gene. All of the isolated RNA was reverse transcribed, so expressed TCRB transcripts were sequenced. Produced via immunoSEQ multiplex PCR; TCRdb's table is partial and in-frame only. The sample holds 300,000 to 350,000 clones, around 8.5% seen once. The sequenced sample was central memory CD4+ T cells from blood. The chain couples TRBV9 to TRBJ2-3; 9 bases align to TRBD2. The sequence was obtained from a man under 40 with type 1 diabetes. Written as DNA, the CDR3 is TGTGCCAGCAGCGTAGAGCAAGCGGGGGGCGTCACAGATACGCAGTATTTT. It codes for CASSVEQAGGVTDTQYF.